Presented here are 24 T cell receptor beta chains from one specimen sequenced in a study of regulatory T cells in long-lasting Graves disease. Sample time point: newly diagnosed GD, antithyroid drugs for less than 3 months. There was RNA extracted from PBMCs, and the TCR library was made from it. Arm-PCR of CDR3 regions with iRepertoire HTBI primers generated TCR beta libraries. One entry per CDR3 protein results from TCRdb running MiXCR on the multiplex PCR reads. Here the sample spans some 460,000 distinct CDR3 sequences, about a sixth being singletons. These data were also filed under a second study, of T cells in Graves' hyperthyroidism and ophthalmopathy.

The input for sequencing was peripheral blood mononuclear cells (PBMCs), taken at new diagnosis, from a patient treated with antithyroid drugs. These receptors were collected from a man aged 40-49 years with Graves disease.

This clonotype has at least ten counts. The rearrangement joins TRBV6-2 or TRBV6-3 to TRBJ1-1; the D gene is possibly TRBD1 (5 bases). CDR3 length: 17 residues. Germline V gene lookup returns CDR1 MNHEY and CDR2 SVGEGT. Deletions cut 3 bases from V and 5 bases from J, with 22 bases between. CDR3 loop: CASSYLGAGAGVTEAFF. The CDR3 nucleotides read TGTGCCAGCAGTTATCTCGGGGCCGGGGCAGGCGTTACTGAAGCTTTCTTT.

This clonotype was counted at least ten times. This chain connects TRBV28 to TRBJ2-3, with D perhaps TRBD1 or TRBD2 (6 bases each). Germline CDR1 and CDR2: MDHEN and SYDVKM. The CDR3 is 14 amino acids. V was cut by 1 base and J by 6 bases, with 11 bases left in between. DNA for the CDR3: TGTGCCAGCAGTTTATTGATAGGGGGGGATACGCAGTATTTT. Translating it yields CASSLLIGGDTQYF.

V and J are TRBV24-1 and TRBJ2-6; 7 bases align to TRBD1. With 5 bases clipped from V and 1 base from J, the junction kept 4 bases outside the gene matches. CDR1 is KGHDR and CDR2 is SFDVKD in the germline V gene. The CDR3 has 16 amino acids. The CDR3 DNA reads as TGTGCCACCAGTGGACAGGGAAGGTCTGGGGCCAACGTCCTGACTTTC. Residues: CATSGQGRSGANVLTF.

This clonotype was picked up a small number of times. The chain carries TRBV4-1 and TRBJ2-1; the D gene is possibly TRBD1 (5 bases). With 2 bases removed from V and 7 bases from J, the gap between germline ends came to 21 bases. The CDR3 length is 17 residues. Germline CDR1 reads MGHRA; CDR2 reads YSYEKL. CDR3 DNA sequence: TGCGCCAGCAGCCAATTTACGTTATTCCAGGGTAGAAATGAGCAGTTCTTC. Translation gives CASSQFTLFQGRNEQFF.

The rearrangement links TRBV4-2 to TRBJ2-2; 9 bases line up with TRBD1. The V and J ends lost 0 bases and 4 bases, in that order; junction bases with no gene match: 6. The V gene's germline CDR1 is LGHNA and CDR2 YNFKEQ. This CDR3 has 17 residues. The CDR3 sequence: CASSQDVQGASTGELFF. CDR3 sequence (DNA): TGTGCCAGCAGCCAAGACGTACAGGGGGCTTCCACCGGGGAGCTGTTTTTT.

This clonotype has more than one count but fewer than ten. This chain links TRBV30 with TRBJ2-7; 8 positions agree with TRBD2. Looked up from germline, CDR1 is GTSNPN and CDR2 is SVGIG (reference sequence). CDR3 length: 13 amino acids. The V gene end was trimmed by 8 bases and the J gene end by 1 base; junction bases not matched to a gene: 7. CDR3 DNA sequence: TGTGCCCGAAGCGGGAGTGTTTCCTACGAGCAGTACTTC. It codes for CARSGSVSYEQYF.

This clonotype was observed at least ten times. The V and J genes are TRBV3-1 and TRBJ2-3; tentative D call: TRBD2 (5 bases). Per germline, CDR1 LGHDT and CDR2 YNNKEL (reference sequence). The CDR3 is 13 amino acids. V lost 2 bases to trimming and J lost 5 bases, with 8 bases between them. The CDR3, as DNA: TGTGCCAGCAGCCAACAGCGGAGAGATACGCAGTATTTT. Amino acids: CASSQQRRDTQYF.

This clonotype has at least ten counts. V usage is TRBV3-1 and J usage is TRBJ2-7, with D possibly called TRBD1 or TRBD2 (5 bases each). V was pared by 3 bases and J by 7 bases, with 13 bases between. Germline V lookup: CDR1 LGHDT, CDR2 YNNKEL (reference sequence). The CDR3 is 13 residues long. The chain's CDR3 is CASSHFEGLEQYF. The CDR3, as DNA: TGTGCCAGCAGCCATTTTGAGGGGCTGGAGCAGTACTTC.

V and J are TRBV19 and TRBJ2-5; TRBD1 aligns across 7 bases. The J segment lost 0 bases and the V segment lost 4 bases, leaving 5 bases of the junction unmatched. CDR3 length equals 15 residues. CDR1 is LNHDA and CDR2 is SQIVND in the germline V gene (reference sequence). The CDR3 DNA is TGTGCCAGTAGTACAGGGGGAACAGACCAAGAGACCCAGTACTTC. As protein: CASSTGGTDQETQYF.

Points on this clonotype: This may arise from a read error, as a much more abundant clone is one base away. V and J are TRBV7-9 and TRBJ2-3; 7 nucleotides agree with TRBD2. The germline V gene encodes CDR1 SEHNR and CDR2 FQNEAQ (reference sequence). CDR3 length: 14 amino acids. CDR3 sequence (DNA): TGTGCCGGCAGCTTAGCGGCGGGGGCAGATACGCAGTATTTT. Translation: CAGSLAAGADTQYF.

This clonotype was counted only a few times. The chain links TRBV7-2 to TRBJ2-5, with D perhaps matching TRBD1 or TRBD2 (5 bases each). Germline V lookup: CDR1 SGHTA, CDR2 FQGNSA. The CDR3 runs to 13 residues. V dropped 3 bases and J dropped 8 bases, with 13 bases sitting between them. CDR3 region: CASSFPGPITQYF. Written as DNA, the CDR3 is TGTGCCAGCAGCTTCCCGGGACCCATCACCCAGTACTTC.

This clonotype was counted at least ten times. The DNA of the CDR3 is TGTGCCAGCAGCCCCCCCGAGGCTAGCGGGAAAAATGAGCAGTTCTTC. Translating it yields CASSPPEASGKNEQFF. The chain employs TRBV11-2 and TRBJ2-1; 9 nucleotides line up with TRBD2. CDR1 SGHAT and CDR2 FQNNGV come from the germline V gene. The CDR3 contains 16 residues. The trim removed 5 bases at V and 7 bases at J, leaving 12 bases unmatched.

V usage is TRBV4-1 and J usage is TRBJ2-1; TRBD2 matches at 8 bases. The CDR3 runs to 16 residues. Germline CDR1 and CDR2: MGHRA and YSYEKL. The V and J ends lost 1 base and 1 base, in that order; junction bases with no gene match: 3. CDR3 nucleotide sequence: TGCGCCAGCAGCCAAGGGCTAGCGGGTTCCTACAATGAGCAGTTCTTC. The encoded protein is CASSQGLAGSYNEQFF.

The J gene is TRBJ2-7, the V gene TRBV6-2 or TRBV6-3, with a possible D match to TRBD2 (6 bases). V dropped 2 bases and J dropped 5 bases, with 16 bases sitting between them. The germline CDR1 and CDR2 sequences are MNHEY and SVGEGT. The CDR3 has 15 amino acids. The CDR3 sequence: CASSYPGLSGDEQYF. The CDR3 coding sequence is TGTGCCAGCAGTTACCCGGGACTCTCAGGCGACGAGCAGTACTTC.

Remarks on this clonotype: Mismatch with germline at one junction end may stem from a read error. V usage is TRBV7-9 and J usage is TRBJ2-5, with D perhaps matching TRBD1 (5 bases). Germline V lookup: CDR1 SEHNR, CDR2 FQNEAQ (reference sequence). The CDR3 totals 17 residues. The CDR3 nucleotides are TGTGCCAGCAGCTTATCCCGGCTGGGGCCCTTACAAGAGACCCGGTACTTC. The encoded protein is CASSLSRLGPLQETRYF. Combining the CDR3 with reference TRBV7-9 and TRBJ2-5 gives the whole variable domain DTGVSQNPRHKITKRGQNVTFRCDPISEHNRLYWYRQTLGQGPEFLTYFQNEAQLEKSRLLSDRFSAERPKGSFSTLEIQRTEQGDSAMYLCASSLSRLGPLQETRYFGPGTRLLVL.

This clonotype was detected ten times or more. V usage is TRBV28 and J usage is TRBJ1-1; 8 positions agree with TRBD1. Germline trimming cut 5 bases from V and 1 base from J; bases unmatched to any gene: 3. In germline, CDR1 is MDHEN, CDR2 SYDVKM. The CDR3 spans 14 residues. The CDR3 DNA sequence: TGTGCCAGCAGTACCGGACAGGGGAACACTGAAGCTTTCTTT. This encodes CASSTGQGNTEAFF.

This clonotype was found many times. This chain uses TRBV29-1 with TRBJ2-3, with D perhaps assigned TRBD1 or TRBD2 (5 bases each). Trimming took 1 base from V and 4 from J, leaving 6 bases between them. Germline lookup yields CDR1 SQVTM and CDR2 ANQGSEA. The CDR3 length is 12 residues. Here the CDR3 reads CSVEVGADTQYF. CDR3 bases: TGCAGCGTTGAAGTGGGGGCAGATACGCAGTATTTT.

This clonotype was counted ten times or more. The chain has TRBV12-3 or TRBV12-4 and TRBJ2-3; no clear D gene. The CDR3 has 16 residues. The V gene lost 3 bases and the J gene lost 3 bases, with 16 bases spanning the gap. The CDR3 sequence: CASSLQTFSATDTQYF. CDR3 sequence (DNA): TGTGCCAGCAGTTTGCAGACATTCAGCGCGACAGATACGCAGTATTTT.

The chain's CDR3 is CASSLVDPNSPLHF. The CDR3 DNA sequence: TGTGCCAGCAGTTTGGTTGACCCCAATTCACCCCTCCACTTT. This rearrangement joins TRBV27 to TRBJ1-6, with D uncertain. CDR3 length equals 14 residues. Germline-derived CDR1 and CDR2 are MNHEY and SMNVEV (reference sequence). Trimming shortened V by 3 bases and J by 7 bases, and 10 bases separated the two germline ends.

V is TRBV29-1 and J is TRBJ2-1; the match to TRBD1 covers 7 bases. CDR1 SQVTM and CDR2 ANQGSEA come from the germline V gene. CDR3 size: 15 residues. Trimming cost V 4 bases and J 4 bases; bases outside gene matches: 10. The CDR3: CSVGGTGALYNEQFF. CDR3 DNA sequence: TGCAGCGTTGGGGGAACAGGGGCCCTTTACAATGAGCAGTTCTTC.

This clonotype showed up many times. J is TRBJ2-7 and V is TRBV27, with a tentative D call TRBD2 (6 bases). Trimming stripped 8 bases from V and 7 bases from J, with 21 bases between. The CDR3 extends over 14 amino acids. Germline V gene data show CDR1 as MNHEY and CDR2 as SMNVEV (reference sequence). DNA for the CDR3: TGTGCCAGCGGCGGGACTGCTACCTCTGGAGAGCAGTACTTC. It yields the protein CASGGTATSGEQYF.

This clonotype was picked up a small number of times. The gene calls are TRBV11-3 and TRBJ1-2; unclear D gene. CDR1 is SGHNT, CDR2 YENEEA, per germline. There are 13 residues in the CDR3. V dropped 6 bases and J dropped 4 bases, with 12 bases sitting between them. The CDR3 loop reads CASSLQPLYGYTF. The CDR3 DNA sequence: TGTGCCAGCAGTCTACAGCCCCTCTATGGCTACACCTTC.

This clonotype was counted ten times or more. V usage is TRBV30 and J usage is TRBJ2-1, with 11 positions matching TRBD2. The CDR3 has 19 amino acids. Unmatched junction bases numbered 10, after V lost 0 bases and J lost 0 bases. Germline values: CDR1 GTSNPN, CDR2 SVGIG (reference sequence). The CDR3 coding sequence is TGTGCCTGGAGTGTACGGATTAGCGGGAGGGCCGTCTCCTACAATGAGCAGTTCTTC. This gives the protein CAWSVRISGRAVSYNEQFF.

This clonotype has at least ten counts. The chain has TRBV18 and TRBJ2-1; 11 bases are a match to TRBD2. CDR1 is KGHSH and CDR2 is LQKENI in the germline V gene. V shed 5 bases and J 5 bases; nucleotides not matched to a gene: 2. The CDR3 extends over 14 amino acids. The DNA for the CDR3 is TGTGCCAGCTCAGGGACTAGCGGCAACAATGAGCAGTTCTTC. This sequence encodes CASSGTSGNNEQFF.